These T cell receptor beta chains were read from a single sample in a study of T cell repertoires in cytomegalovirus infection. These receptors have no known antigen. MiXCR was run by TCRdb on the reads, yielding one entry per CDR3 protein. The table shows about 890,000 distinct CDR3 sequences, with roughly 30% occurring only once. The material was cultured CD8+ T cells from PBMCs, obtained from culture after CMV antigen stimulation. These receptors were taken from a human donor in good health (CMV status not recorded). Some clones in this sample may be carry-over from other donors' samples. Each CDR3 is given with its conserved first and last residue. D genes are given only for firm matches. The size of a clone is reported for some rows only, either as once, few or many, or as a class for expanded clones.

DNA	CDR3	V	J	size	D
TGTGCCAGCAGCCCGGGACTGTTATACAATGAGCAGTTCTTC	CASSPGLLYNEQFF	TRBV6-5	TRBJ2-1	-	-
TGTGCCAGCAGTTCCAGTCGGACCCAGGGGAGAGAGCATTTT	CASSSSRTQGREHF	TRBV6-2/TRBV6-3	TRBJ1-5	-	-
TGTGTCAGTAGTTTCGGACCTGGTGAAGCTTTCTTT	CVSSFGPGEAFF	TRBV19	TRBJ1-1	-	-
TGTGCCAGCAAACATCTTAGAGGGTATGGCTACACCTTC	CASKHLRGYGYTF	TRBV6-6	TRBJ1-2	few	-
TGTGCCAGCAGCATACTAAAGGGGATCAAAGAGACCCAGTACTTC	CASSILKGIKETQYF	TRBV7-2	TRBJ2-5	few	-
TGTGCCAGCTACGACTATTCCCGCTCAGAGGGAGGTGGCTACACCTTC	CASYDYSRSEGGGYTF	TRBV12-3/TRBV12-4	TRBJ1-2	-	-
TGTGCCAGCACCCACAGGGGGCTCACAGATACGCAGTATTTT	CASTHRGLTDTQYF	TRBV7-8	TRBJ2-3	few	TRBD1
TGTGCCAGCAGCTTAGAAGGGGGCGAGGGCACAGATACGCAGTATTTT	CASSLEGGEGTDTQYF	TRBV7-6	TRBJ2-3	many	TRBD1
TGTGCCAGCGCACAGGGGGCCGGCAATCAGCCCCAGCATTTT	CASAQGAGNQPQHF	TRBV11-2	TRBJ1-5	once	TRBD1
TGTGCCAGTAGTATGGGCTACCGGGAGCTGTTTTTT	CASSMGYRELFF	TRBV19	TRBJ2-2	-	-
TGTGCCAGCAGTCCGCCAGGGGGCAAGTACAATGAGCAGTTCTTC	CASSPPGGKYNEQFF	TRBV12-3/TRBV12-4	TRBJ2-1	few	TRBD1
TGTGCCAGCAGCTTACGACAGGCCGTGGTCGACACCGGGGAGCTGTTTTTT	CASSLRQAVVDTGELFF	TRBV7-3	TRBJ2-2	many	-
TGCGCCAGCACGGACAGGGGCAAGCTCCACTTT	CASTDRGKLHF	TRBV5-1	TRBJ1-6	-	TRBD1
TGTGCCAGCAGTTTGTACTCCCCCAGGGGAAATAGCAATCAGCCCCAGCATTTT	CASSLYSPRGNSNQPQHF	TRBV12-3/TRBV12-4	TRBJ1-5	many	-
TGTGCCAGCAGCTACTATCCGACTAGCGGGGGGGCGACCGGGGAGCTGTTTTTT	CASSYYPTSGGATGELFF	TRBV7-8	TRBJ2-2	many	TRBD2
TGTGCCAGCAGTCGGGACAGTCTTTTTGGCTACACCTTC	CASSRDSLFGYTF	TRBV6-6	TRBJ1-2	-	TRBD1
TGTGCCAGCAGTTCCCCGGACAAAGGATTTAAGGAGCTGTTTTTT	CASSSPDKGFKELFF	TRBV6-8	TRBJ2-2	-	-
TGTGCCAGCAGTTATCGGACTCGTACCTCCTACGAGCAGTACTTC	CASSYRTRTSYEQYF	TRBV12-3/TRBV12-4	TRBJ2-7	-	-
TGTGCCACCAAAGCTATCGGGGGCGCGGGAGAGACCCAGTACTTC	CATKAIGGAGETQYF	TRBV7-3	TRBJ2-5	-	-
TGTGCCAGCAGTGAAGACTTAGTAGGTGGCAGGGGGTTCGAGGAGACCCAGTACTTC	CASSEDLVGGRGFEETQYF	TRBV6-1	TRBJ2-5	few	TRBD1
TGTGCCAGCACCTCATCCGGGGGGGTAGAAGATGAGCAGTTCTTC	CASTSSGGVEDEQFF	TRBV6-1	TRBJ2-1	few	TRBD2
TGCGCCAGCAGCTTGAATTTCCGGGAGACCCAGTACTTC	CASSLNFRETQYF	TRBV5-1	TRBJ2-5	few	-